One T cell receptor beta chain is described in this entry. This table comes from immunoSEQ multiplex PCR, and its TCRdb copy is limited to in-frame clones, with some not included. This table holds a few million clones, 90% to 95% found once. The data stem from a study of shared clonotypes between healthy human individuals. The naive CD8 population came from CD45RO-negative cells selected for CCR7, without terminally differentiated effector memory CD45RA+ cells. This CDR3 comprises 15 residues. CDR1 WNHNN and CDR2 SYGVQD come from the germline V gene (reference sequence). Between the trimmed V and J ends, which lost 3 bases and 6 bases, there was a span of 16 bases.

Sequenced material: naive CD8+ T cells from PBMCs. The receptor was isolated from a man between 18 and 29 years old in good health. Some clones in this sample may be carry-over from other donors' samples. The chain is built from TRBV10-1 and TRBJ2-3; the D gene is possibly TRBD2 (6 bases). This CDR3 is CASSEGVGGVDTQYF. CDR3 sequence (DNA): TGCGCCAGCAGTGAAGGCGTGGGAGGCGTGGATACGCAGTATTTT.